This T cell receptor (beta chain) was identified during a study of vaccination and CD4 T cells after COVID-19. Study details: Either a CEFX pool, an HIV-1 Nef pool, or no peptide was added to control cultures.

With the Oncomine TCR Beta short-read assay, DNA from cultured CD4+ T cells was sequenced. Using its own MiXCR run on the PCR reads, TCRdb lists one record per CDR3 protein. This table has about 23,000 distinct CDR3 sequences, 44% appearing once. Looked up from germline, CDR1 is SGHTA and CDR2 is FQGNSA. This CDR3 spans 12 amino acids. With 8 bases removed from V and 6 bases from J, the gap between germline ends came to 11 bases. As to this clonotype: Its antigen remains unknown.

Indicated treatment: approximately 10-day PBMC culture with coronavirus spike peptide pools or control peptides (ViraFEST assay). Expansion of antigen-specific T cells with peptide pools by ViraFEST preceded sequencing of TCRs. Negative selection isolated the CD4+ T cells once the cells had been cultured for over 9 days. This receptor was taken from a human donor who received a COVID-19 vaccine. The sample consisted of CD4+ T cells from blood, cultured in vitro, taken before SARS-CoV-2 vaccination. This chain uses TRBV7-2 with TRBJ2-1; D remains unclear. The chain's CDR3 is CASGRVRNEQFF. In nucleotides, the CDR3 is TGTGCCAGCGGTAGAGTTCGCAATGAGCAGTTCTTC.